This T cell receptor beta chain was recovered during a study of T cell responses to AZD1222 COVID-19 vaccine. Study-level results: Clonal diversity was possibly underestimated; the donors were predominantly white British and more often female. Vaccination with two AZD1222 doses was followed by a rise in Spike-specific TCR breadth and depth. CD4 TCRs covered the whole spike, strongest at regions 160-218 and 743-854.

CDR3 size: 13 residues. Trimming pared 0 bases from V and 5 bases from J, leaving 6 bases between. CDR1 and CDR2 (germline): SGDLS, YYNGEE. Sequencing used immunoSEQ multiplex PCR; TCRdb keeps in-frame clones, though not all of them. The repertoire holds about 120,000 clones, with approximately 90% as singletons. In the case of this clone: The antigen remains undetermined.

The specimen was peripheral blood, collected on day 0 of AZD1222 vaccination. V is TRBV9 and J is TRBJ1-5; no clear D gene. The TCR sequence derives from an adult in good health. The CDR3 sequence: CASSVGIDQPQHF. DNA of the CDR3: TGTGCCAGCAGCGTAGGGATTGATCAGCCCCAGCATTTT.